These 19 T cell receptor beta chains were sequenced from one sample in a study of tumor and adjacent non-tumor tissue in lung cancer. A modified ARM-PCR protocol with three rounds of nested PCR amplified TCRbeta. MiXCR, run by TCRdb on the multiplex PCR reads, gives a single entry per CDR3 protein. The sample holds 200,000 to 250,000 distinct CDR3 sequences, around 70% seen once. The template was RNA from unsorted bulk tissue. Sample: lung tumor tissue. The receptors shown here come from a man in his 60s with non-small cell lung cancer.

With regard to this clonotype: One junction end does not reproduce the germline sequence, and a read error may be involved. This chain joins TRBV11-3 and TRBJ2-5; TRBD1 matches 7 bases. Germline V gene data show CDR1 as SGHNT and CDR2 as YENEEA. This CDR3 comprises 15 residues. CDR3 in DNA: TGTGCCAGTAGCCTGGTGACAGGGACCCAAGAGACCCGGTACTTC. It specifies CASSLVTGTQETRYF.

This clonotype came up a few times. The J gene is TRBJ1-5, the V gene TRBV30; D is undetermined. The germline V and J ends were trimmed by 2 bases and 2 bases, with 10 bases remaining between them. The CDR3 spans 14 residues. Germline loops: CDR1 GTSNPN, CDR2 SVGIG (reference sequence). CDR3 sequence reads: CAWSKGQGNQPQHF. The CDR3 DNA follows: TGTGCCTGGAGTAAAGGTCAGGGCAATCAGCCCCAGCATTTT.

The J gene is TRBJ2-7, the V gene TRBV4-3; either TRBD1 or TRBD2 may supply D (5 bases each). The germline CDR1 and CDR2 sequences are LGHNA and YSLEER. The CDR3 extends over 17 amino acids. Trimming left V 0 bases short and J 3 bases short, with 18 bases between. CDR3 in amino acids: CASSQDSPGRGIYEQYF. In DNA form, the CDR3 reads TGCGCCAGCAGCCAAGACTCACCGGGACGAGGCATCTACGAGCAGTACTTC.

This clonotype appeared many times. In DNA, the CDR3 is TGTGCCAGCAGCCCGGACAGGAACTATGGCTACACCTTC. Translated, it gives CASSPDRNYGYTF. The genes are TRBV11-3 and TRBJ1-2; 7 bases match TRBD1. The CDR3 consists of 13 residues. CDR1 and CDR2 (germline): SGHNT, YENEEA. The V segment lost 5 bases and the J segment 2 bases; nucleotides outside the gene matches: 2.

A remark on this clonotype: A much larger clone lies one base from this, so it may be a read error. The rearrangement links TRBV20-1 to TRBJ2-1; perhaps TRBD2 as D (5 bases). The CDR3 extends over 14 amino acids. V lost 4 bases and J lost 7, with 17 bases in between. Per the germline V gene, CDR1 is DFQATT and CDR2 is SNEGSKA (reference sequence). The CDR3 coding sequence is TGCAGTGCTATACCGACGGGGTGGAGGAATGAGCAGTTCTTC. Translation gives CSAIPTGWRNEQFF.

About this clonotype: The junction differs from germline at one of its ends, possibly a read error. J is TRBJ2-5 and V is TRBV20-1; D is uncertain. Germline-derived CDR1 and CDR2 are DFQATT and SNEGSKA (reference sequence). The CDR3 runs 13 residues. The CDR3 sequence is CSALGRNQGTQYF. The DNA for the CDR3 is TGTAGTGCTCTCGGACGGAACCAAGGGACCCAGTACTTC.

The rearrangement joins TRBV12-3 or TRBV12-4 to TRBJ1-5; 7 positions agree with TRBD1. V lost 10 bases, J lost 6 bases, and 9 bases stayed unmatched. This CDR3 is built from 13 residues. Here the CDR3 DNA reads TGTGCCACCAAGCTAGGACAGGCTCAGCCCCAGCATTTT. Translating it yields CATKLGQAQPQHF.

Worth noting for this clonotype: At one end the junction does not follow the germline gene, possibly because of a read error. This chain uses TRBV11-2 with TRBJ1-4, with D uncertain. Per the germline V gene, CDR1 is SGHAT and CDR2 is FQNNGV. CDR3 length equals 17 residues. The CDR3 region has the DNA TGTGTCAGCAGCTTAGATGGGGAACAGACCACTAATGTAAAACTGTTTTTT. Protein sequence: CVSSLDGEQTTNVKLFF.

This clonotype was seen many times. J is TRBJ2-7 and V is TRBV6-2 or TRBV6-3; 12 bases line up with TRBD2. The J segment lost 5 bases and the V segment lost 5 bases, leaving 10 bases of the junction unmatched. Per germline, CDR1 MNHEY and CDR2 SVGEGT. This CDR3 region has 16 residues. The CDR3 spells CASSTLTSGRSHEQYF. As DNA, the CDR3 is TGTGCCAGCAGTACCCTGACTAGCGGGAGAAGCCACGAGCAGTACTTC.

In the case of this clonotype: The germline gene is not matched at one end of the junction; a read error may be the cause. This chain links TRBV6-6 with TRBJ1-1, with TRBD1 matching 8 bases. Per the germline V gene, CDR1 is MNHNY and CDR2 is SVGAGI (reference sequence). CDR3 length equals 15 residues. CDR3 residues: CASSYVGRGLGETFF. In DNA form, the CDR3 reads TGTGCCAGCAGTTACGTTGGCAGGGGGCTTGGTGAAACTTTCTTT.

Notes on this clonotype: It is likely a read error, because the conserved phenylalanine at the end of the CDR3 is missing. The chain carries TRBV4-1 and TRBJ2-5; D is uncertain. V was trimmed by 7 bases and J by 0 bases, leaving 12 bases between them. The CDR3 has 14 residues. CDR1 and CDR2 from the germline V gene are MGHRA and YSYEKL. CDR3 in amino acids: CASNRGSHQETQYL. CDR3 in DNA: TGCGCCAGCAACCGAGGCAGCCACCAAGAGACCCAGTACTTA.

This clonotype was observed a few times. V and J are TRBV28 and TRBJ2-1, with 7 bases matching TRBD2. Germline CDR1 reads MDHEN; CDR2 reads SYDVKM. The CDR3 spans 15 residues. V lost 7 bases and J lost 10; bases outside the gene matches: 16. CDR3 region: CASMGGARNNEEQFF. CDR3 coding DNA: TGTGCCAGCATGGGAGGGGCGAGGAACAATGAGGAGCAGTTCTTC.

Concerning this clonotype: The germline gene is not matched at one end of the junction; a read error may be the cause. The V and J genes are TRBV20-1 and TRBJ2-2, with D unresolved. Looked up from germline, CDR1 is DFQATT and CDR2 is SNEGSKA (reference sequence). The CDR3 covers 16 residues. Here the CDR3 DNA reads TGCAGTGCTAGAGGGGTCACGACTCCGAATACCGTGGAGCTGTTTTTT. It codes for CSARGVTTPNTVELFF.

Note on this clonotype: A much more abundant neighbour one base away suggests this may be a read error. CDR3 in amino acids: CSAKLGTPTDTRYF. As DNA, the CDR3 is TGCAGTGCTAAACTCGGAACCCCTACAGATACGCGGTATTTT. The genes are TRBV20-1 and TRBJ2-3; D gene ambiguous. CDR3 size: 14 residues. Germline CDR1 reads DFQATT; CDR2 reads SNEGSKA (reference sequence).

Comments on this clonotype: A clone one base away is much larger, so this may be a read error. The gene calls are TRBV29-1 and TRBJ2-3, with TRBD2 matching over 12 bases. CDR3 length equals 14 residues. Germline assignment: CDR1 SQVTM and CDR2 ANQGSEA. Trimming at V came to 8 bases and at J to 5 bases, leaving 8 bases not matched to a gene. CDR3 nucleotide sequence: TGCAGCTTCAGTCTAGCGGGGGGGAAAGATACGCAGTATTTT. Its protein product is CSFSLAGGKDTQYF.

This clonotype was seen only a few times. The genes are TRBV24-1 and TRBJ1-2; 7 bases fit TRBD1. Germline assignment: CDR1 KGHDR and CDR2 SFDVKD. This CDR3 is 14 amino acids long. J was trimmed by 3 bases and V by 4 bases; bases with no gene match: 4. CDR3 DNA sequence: TGTGCCACCAGTGAGGGGGACAGTTACTATGGCTACACCTTC. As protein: CATSEGDSYYGYTF.

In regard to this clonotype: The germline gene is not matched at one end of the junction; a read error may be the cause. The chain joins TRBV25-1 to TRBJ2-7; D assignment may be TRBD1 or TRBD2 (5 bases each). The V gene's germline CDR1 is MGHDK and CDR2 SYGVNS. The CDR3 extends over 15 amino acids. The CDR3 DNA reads TGTGCCAGCAGGACAGACTGGGCGGGCTCCTACGACCAGTACTTC. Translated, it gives CASRTDWAGSYDQYF.

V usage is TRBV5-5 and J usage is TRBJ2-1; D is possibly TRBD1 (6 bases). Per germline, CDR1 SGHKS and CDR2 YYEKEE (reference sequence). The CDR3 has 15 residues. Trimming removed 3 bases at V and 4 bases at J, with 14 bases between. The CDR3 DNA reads TGTGCCAGCAGCTCCAGCTCCGGGACATACAATGAGCAGTTCTTC. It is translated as CASSSSSGTYNEQFF.

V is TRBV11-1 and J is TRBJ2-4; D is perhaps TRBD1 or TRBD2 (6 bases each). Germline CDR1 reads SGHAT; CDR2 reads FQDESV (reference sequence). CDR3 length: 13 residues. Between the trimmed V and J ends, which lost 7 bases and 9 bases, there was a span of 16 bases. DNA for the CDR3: TGTGCCAGCATCCAGAGGAGGGGGGTCATTCAGTACTTC. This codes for CASIQRRGVIQYF.